This T cell receptor beta chain was identified during a study of cytomegalovirus exposure and HLA in healthy donors. A multiplex PCR was run with 60 Vbeta primers and 13 Jbeta primers. The repertoire was sequenced with immunoSEQ multiplex PCR; TCRdb's copy has only in-frame clones and lacks some. The sample shows 99,000 or so clones, approximately 80% of them seen only once. Source material: PBMCs. The origin of this receptor is a male donor in good health and CMV-seronegative.

The CDR3 sequence: CASSPGGAAAEAFF. In DNA, the CDR3 is TGTGCCAGCAGCCCGGGGGGGGCCGCAGCTGAAGCTTTCTTT. The rearrangement uses TRBV6-5 and TRBJ1-1, with D possibly being TRBD1 (6 bases). Trimming shortened V by 6 bases and J by 6 bases, and 17 bases separated the two germline ends. The CDR3 covers 14 residues. CDR1 is MNHEY, CDR2 SVGAGI, per germline.